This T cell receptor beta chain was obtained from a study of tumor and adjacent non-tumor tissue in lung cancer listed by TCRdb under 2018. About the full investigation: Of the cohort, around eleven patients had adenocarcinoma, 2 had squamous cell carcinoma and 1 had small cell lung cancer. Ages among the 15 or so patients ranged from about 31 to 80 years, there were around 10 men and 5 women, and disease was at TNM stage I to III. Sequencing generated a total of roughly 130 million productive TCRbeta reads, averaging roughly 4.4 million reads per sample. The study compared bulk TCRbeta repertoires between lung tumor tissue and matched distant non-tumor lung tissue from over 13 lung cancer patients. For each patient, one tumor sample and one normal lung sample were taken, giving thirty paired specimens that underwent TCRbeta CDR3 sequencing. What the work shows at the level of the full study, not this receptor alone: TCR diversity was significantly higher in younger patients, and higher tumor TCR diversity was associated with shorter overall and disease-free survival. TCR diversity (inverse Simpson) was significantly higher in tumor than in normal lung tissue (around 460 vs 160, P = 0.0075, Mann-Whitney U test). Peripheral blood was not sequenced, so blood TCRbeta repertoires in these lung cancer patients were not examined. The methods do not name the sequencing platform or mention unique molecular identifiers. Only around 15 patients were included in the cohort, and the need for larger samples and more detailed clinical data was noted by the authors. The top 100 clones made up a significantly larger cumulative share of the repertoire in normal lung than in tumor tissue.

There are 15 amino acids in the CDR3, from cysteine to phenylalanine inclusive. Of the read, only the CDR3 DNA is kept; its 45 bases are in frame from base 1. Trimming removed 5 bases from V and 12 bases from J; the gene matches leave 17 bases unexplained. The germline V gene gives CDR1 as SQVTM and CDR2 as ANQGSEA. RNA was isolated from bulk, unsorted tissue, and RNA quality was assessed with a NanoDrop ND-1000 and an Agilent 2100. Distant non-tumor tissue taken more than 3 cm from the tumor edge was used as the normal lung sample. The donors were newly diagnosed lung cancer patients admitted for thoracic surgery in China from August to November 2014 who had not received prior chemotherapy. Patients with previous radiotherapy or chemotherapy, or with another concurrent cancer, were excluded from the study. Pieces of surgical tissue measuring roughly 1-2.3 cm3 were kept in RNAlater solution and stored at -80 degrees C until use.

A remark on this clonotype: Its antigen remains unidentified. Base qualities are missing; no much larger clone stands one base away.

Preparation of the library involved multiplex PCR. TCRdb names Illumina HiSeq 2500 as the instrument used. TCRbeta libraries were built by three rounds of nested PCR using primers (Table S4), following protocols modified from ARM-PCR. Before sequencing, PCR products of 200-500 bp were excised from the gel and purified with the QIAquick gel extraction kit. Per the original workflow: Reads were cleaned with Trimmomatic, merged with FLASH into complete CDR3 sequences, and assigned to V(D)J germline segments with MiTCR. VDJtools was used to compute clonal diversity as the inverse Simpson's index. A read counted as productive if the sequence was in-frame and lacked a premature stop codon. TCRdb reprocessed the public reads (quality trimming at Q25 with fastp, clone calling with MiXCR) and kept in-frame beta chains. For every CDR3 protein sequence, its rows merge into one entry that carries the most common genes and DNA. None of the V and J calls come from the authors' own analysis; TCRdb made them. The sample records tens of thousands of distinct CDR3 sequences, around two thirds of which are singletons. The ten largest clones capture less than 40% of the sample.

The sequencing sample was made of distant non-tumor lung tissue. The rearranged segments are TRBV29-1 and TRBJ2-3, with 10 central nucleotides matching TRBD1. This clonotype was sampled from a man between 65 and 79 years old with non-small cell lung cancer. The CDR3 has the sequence CSVNGTGAGADIQYF. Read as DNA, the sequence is TGCAGCGTTAACGGGACAGGGGCGGGGGCGGATATACAGTATTTT.